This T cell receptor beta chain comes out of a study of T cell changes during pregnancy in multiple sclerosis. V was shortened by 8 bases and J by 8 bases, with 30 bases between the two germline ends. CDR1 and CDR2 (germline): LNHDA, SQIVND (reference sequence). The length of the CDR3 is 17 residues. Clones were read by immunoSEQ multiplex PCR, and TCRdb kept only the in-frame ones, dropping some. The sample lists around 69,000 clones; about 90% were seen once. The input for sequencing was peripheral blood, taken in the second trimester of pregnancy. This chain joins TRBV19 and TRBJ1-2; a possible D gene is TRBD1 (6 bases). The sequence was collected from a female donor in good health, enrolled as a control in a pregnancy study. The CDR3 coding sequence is TGTGCCAGTGGCCTCACTCCCATAGGGGGTTCGGCGAGCGGCTACACCTTC. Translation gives CASGLTPIGGSASGYTF.